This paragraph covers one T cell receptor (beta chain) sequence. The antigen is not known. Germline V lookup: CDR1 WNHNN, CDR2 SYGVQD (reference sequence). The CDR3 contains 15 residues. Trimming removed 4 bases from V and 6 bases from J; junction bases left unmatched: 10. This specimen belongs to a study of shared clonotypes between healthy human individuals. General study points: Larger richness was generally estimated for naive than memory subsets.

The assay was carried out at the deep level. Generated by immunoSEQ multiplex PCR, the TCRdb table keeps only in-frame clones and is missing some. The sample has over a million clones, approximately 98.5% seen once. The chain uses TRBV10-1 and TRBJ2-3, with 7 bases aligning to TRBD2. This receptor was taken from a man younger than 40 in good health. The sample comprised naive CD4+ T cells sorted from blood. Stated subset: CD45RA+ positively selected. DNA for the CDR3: TGCGCCAGCAGTGCGTCTGCGGGGGAAACCGATACGCAGTATTTT. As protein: CASSASAGETDTQYF.